The T cell receptor beta chain described here comes from a study of blood T cell repertoires in COVID-19. Whole-study context: The United States, Italy and Spain provided the acute and convalescent COVID-19 samples. PBMCs, B-cell-depleted T cells, or T cells were the source of the cDNA or gDNA that made up the material.

Trimming removed 4 bases at V and 5 bases at J, with 9 bases between. The germline gives CDR1 SGHRS, CDR2 YFSETQ. This CDR3 contains 13 residues. Per the study methods: Estimation of nucleated cell counts was performed using reference gene primer amplification. Sequencing used immunoSEQ multiplex PCR; TCRdb keeps in-frame clones, though not all of them. The V and J calls and clone size were taken over from that table, and D and trimming were inferred from the DNA. The table records approximately 260,000 clones, about 90% of them present only once. The sample comprised peripheral blood. The source is a woman between 65 and 79 years old with COVID-19, enrolled during active disease. The chain is built from TRBV5-1 and TRBJ1-4, with a weak D call TRBD1 (6 bases). This CDR3 reads CASSPQGNEKLFF. Written as DNA, the CDR3 is TGCGCCAGCAGCCCACAGGGAAATGAAAAACTGTTTTTT.